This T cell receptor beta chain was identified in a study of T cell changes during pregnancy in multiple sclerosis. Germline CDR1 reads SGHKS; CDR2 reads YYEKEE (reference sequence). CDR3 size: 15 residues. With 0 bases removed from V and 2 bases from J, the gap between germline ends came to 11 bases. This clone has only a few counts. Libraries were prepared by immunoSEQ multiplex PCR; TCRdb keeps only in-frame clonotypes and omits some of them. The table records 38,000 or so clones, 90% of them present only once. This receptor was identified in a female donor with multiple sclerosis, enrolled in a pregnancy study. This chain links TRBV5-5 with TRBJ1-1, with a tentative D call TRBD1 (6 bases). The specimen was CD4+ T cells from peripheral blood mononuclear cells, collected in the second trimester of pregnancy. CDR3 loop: CASSLDRRGNTEAFF. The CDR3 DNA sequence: TGTGCCAGCAGCTTGGACCGCAGGGGAAACACTGAAGCTTTCTTT.